This entry is about one T cell receptor (beta chain). The antigen remains unidentified. CDR1 and CDR2 (germline): MNHNS, SASEGT. This CDR3 spans 13 amino acids. The trim removed 4 bases at V and 9 bases at J, leaving 5 bases unmatched. Researchers ran the PCR with 60 Vbeta and 13 Jbeta primers. The data were produced by immunoSEQ multiplex PCR, yet TCRdb's version contains in-frame clones alone and is incomplete. This table holds around 100,000 clones, over 60% found once. The data stem from a study of cytomegalovirus exposure and HLA in healthy donors. The overall study: About 79 million unique TCRs from HLA-typed donors were held in an early data release. General study findings and limits: The study labeled 164 TCR beta chains cytomegalovirus-associated. Most TCR sequences were rare, but some public TCRs occurred in many donors. Available immune exposure information covered CMV serostatus only.

This chain joins TRBV6-1 and TRBJ2-1; TRBD1 matches at 8 bases. The sequencing input was PBMCs. The sequence was collected from a man between 25 and 39 years old in good health and CMV-seropositive. CDR3 region: CASSGRQGREQFF. Written as DNA, the CDR3 is TGTGCCAGCAGTGGACGACAGGGGCGTGAGCAGTTCTTC.